The 31 T cell receptor beta chains below all came from one sample that was sequenced in a study of T cells after yellow fever vaccination. Via MiXCR, TCRdb re-called the 5' RACE reads, giving one row per CDR3 protein. Altogether approximately 150,000 distinct CDR3 sequences are present, around 9% being singletons, with the ten largest covering approximately 39%. This material consisted of CD8+ T cells sorted from PBMCs, taken 45 days after the yellow fever booster vaccination. The receptor source for this set is a man aged 18 to 29 who received the YFV17D yellow fever vaccine.

The table lists this clonotype with many counts. The chain is built from TRBV25-1 and TRBJ1-6, with D unresolved. With 2 bases removed from V and 1 base from J, the gap between germline ends came to 6 bases. The CDR3 sequence is 15 residues long. Germline V CDR1 and CDR2: MGHDK, SYGVNS. CDR3 nucleotides: TGTGCCAGCAGTGAAAAGGATTCCTATAATTCACCCCTCCACTTT. Translation: CASSEKDSYNSPLHF.

This chain links TRBV12-3 or TRBV12-4 with TRBJ2-7, with 7 bases identical to TRBD1. V gave up 6 bases and J gave up 3 bases; unmatched junction bases: 5. This CDR3 spans 13 amino acids. For the CDR3, the DNA is TGTGCCAGCAGGGCAACAGGGGACTACGAGCAGTACGTC. Residues: CASRATGDYEQYV.

The chain has TRBV5-1 and TRBJ2-3, with D possibly being TRBD1 (6 bases). Trimming took off 2 bases at V and 2 bases at J, with 12 bases between the two ends. Germline CDR1 is SGHRS and CDR2 is YFSETQ. This CDR3 contains 15 residues. CDR3 sequence: CASSFRGRDTDTQYF. The CDR3 nucleotides are TGCGCCAGCAGCTTCAGGGGTCGGGACACAGATACGCAGTATTTT.

V is TRBV11-2 and J is TRBJ2-5; 9 bases match TRBD2. The CDR3 spans 17 residues. V lost 4 bases to trimming and J lost 4 bases; unmatched junction nucleotides: 13. Looked up from germline, CDR1 is SGHAT and CDR2 is FQNNGV. CDR3 coding DNA: TGTGCCAGCAGCTCCGCGACCCTAGCGGGGCGGGGAGAGACCCAGTACTTC. This sequence encodes CASSSATLAGRGETQYF. Full variable domain (outside the CDR3, taken from reference TRBV11-2 and TRBJ2-5): EAGVAQSPRYKIIEKRQSVAFWCNPISGHATLYWYQQILGQGPKLLIQFQNNGVVDDSQLPKDRFSAERLKGVDSTLKIQPAKLEDSAVYLCASSSATLAGRGETQYFGPGTRLLVL.

This clonotype was seen a few times. The chain recombines TRBV6-2 or TRBV6-3 with TRBJ2-7; D is possibly TRBD1 (7 bases). The CDR3 sequence is 19 residues long. V lost 0 bases to trimming and J lost 0 bases, with 21 bases between them. CDR1 and CDR2 from the germline V gene are MNHEY and SVGEGT. In DNA form, the CDR3 reads TGTGCCAGCAGTTACTCGACGAACCATCAGGGGGGCCTCTCCTACGAGCAGTACGTC. Translation: CASSYSTNHQGGLSYEQYV.

This clonotype was found a few times. The V gene is TRBV7-7, the J gene TRBJ2-5, with 10 nucleotides matching TRBD1. V trimming: 5 bases; J trimming: 5 bases; junction bases outside the gene matches: 14. Per the germline V gene, CDR1 is SSHAT and CDR2 is FNYEAQ (reference sequence). This CDR3 contains 17 residues. The CDR3 spells CASSPGQGGILAETQYF. Written as DNA, the CDR3 is TGTGCCAGCAGCCCTGGACAGGGGGGGATCCTTGCGGAGACCCAGTACTTC.

The chain employs TRBV5-1 and TRBJ2-5; 8 bases map to TRBD2. Trimming cost V 4 bases and J 3 bases; bases outside gene matches: 2. Germline V lookup: CDR1 SGHRS, CDR2 YFSETQ. The CDR3 runs to 13 residues. The CDR3 coding sequence is TGCGCCAGCAGCCGGCGGGAGGAAGAGACCCAGTACTTC. Translation: CASSRREEETQYF. Complete variable domain (other parts from reference TRBV5-1 and TRBJ2-5): KAGVTQTPRYLIKTRGQQVTLSCSPISGHRSVSWYQQTPGQGLQFLFEYFSETQRNKGNFPGRFSGRQFSNSRSEMNVSTLELGDSALYLCASSRREEETQYFGPGTRLLVL.

This clonotype was recorded a few times. The gene calls are TRBV4-2 and TRBJ1-1; TRBD1 agrees at 7 bases. The CDR3 is made up of 14 amino acids. V gave up 4 bases and J gave up 6 bases; unmatched junction bases: 8. The germline V gene encodes CDR1 LGHNA and CDR2 YNFKEQ. The CDR3 reads CASSLNQGVAEAFF. The CDR3 DNA reads TGTGCCAGCAGCCTAAACCAGGGGGTAGCTGAAGCTTTCTTT.

The sample holds a few counts of this clonotype. The chain uses TRBV6-5 and TRBJ2-5; 9 bases fit TRBD1. This CDR3 has 12 amino acids. CDR1 and CDR2 (germline): MNHEY, SVGAGI. The V segment lost 7 bases and the J segment 5 bases; nucleotides outside the gene matches: 2. CDR3 sequence reads: CASTDRGETQYF. For the CDR3, the DNA is TGTGCCAGCACCGACAGGGGGGAGACCCAGTACTTC.

This clonotype was detected many times. The genes are TRBV12-3 or TRBV12-4 and TRBJ1-1; maybe TRBD1 (5 bases). Trimming took off 6 bases at V and 5 bases at J, with 13 bases between the two ends. The CDR3 runs to 13 residues. The chain's CDR3 is CASRGPGRTEAFF. For the CDR3, the DNA is TGTGCCAGCAGGGGGCCTGGGAGGACTGAAGCTTTCTTT.

The chain combines TRBV7-3 with TRBJ2-1; 9 positions agree with TRBD1. J gave up 3 bases and V 1 base, and 4 bases lay outside the gene matches. CDR3 length equals 16 residues. The germline V gene has CDR1 SGHTA and CDR2 FQGTGA. CDR3 in amino acids: CASSLKGQGNYNEQFF. Here the CDR3 DNA reads TGTGCCAGCAGCTTAAAAGGACAGGGGAACTACAATGAGCAGTTCTTC.

This clonotype was seen a handful of times. The chain links TRBV12-3 or TRBV12-4 to TRBJ1-2; maybe TRBD1 (6 bases). The ends were cut back, 3 bases at V and 4 bases at J, with 15 bases in the middle. This CDR3 contains 15 residues. CDR3 nucleotides: TGTGCCAGCAGTTTGGGCCAGGGGAATAGCTATGGCTACACCTTC. This sequence encodes CASSLGQGNSYGYTF.

The rearrangement uses TRBV7-9 and TRBJ2-5, with 8 bases lining up with TRBD2. Germline V gene data show CDR1 as SEHNR and CDR2 as FQNEAQ (reference sequence). Germline trimming cut 5 bases from V and 5 bases from J; bases unmatched to any gene: 1. CDR3 length: 12 residues. The CDR3 DNA reads TGTGCCAGCAGCGGACTAGCTGAGACCCAGTACTTC. Its translation is CASSGLAETQYF.

This clonotype came up a few times. This chain connects TRBV20-1 to TRBJ2-1; TRBD1 might be the D (6 bases). This CDR3 contains 16 residues. Germline loops: CDR1 DFQATT, CDR2 SNEGSKA (reference sequence). Trimming removed 0 bases from V and 7 bases from J, with 19 bases in between. The CDR3 nucleotides read TGCAGTGCTAGAGATTACGATGAGACAAGGGGGAATGAGCAGTTCTTC. It specifies CSARDYDETRGNEQFF.

The chain has TRBV5-1 and TRBJ2-3; 7 bases align to TRBD2. CDR1 is SGHRS and CDR2 is YFSETQ in the germline V gene. V shed 4 bases and J 0 bases; nucleotides not matched to a gene: 5. This CDR3 has 15 residues. The CDR3 spells CASSQRGTSTDTQYF. CDR3 coding DNA: TGCGCCAGCAGCCAGCGGGGAACTAGCACAGATACGCAGTATTTT.

The chain links TRBV5-8 to TRBJ2-2; TRBD1 matches 7 bases. Germline CDR1 SGHTS, CDR2 YDEGEE. CDR3 size: 15 residues. The V gene end was trimmed by 0 bases and the J gene end by 10 bases; junction bases not matched to a gene: 9. The CDR3 sequence is CASSLEGRQGEELFF. The CDR3 bases are TGTGCCAGCAGCTTGGAGGGCCGACAGGGCGAGGAGCTGTTTTTT. Looking up the rest from reference TRBV5-8 and TRBJ2-2 gives the full variable domain: EAGVTQSPTHLIKTRGQQATLRCSPISGHTSVYWYQQALGLGLQFLLWYDEGEERNRGNFPPRFSGRQFPNYSSELNVNALELEDSALYLCASSLEGRQGEELFFGEGSRLTVL.

A few counts support this clonotype. The chain is built from TRBV12-3 or TRBV12-4 and TRBJ2-1, with D hard to call. This CDR3 spans 14 amino acids. Trimming left V 3 bases short and J 4 bases short, with 10 bases between. The CDR3 nucleotides read TGTGCCAGCAGTTTCGGCCTAGAGTACAATGAGCAGTTCTTC. Its protein is CASSFGLEYNEQFF.

This clonotype was detected only a few times. The V call is TRBV9, the J call TRBJ2-3, with D maybe TRBD2 (5 bases). Trimming cost V 0 bases and J 7 bases, with 9 bases left between them. The CDR3 extends over 13 amino acids. Per the germline V gene, CDR1 is SGDLS and CDR2 is YYNGEE. The CDR3 sequence is CASSVVGENTQYF. The CDR3 nucleotides are TGTGCCAGCAGCGTAGTCGGGGAAAATACGCAGTATTTT.

This clonotype was observed a handful of times. The V gene is TRBV12-3 or TRBV12-4, the J gene TRBJ2-2, with D possibly TRBD2 on 6 matching bases. The V gene lost 10 bases and the J gene lost 5 bases, with 17 bases spanning the gap. This CDR3 has 14 residues. The CDR3 sequence: CATEPGLKTGELFF. The CDR3 bases are TGTGCCACAGAACCGGGACTGAAGACCGGGGAGCTGTTTTTT.

This clonotype came up a few times. This sequence joins TRBV29-1 and TRBJ2-1, with D possibly being TRBD2 (7 bases). The CDR3 is 13 amino acids. V lost 4 bases, J lost 6 bases, and 13 bases lay in between. Germline V gene sequence: CDR1 SQVTM, CDR2 ANQGSEA. The CDR3 nucleotides are TGCAGCGTTGGAGGGGGGGCGCGCAATGAGCAGTTCTTC. Translated: CSVGGGARNEQFF.

The chain recombines TRBV7-9 with TRBJ1-2, with TRBD1 identical over 12 bases. V was clipped by 3 bases and J by 2 bases; unmatched bases: 7. The CDR3 totals 17 residues. From germline, CDR1 is SEHNR and CDR2 FQNEAQ (reference sequence). This chain's CDR3 is CASSFSPGQGANYGYTF. CDR3 nucleotides: TGTGCCAGCAGCTTCTCACCGGGACAGGGGGCGAACTATGGCTACACCTTC.

This clonotype turned up a few times. The chain links TRBV3-1 to TRBJ2-1; D is tentatively TRBD1 or TRBD2 (6 bases each). The CDR3 runs to 16 residues. V lost 1 base and J 7 bases, leaving 17 bases between the germline ends. The V gene's germline CDR1 is LGHDT and CDR2 YNNKEL (reference sequence). The CDR3: CASSQAGRGPDNEQFF. The CDR3 nucleotides read TGTGCCAGCAGCCAAGCGGGCCGGGGGCCAGATAATGAGCAGTTCTTC.

This clonotype occurred many times. V usage is TRBV7-6 and J usage is TRBJ2-3; perhaps TRBD1 as D (6 bases). The CDR3 is 15 amino acids. Germline V lookup: CDR1 SGHVS, CDR2 FNYEAQ. The V gene lost 2 bases and the J gene lost 2 bases, with 11 bases spanning the gap. The chain's CDR3 is CASSLTGYNTDTQYF. In DNA, the CDR3 is TGTGCCAGCAGCTTAACAGGGTATAACACAGATACGCAGTATTTT.

The genes are TRBV20-1 and TRBJ2-2; possibly TRBD1 for D (6 bases). The germline gives CDR1 DFQATT, CDR2 SNEGSKA (reference sequence). This CDR3 is built from 13 residues. V dropped 3 bases and J dropped 7 bases, with 12 bases sitting between them. CDR3 bases: TGCAGTGCTAGCGGCACAGGGAACGGGGAGCTGTTTTTT. It is translated as CSASGTGNGELFF.

The J gene is TRBJ1-2, the V gene TRBV19, with a weak D call TRBD1 (5 bases). The CDR3 length is 12 residues. V lost 10 bases, J lost 5 bases, and 14 bases lay in between. The germline CDR1 and CDR2 sequences are LNHDA and SQIVND (reference sequence). In DNA, the CDR3 is TGTGCCACGACTCCGCGGGGGTATGGCTACACCTTC. It specifies CATTPRGYGYTF.

The chain has TRBV7-9 and TRBJ2-5, with 7 positions matching TRBD1. Looked up from germline, CDR1 is SEHNR and CDR2 is FQNEAQ (reference sequence). The V gene end was trimmed by 4 bases and the J gene end by 5 bases; junction bases not matched to a gene: 10. This CDR3 has 15 amino acids. The CDR3 spells CASSSTDREIETQYF. The CDR3, as DNA: TGTGCCAGCAGCTCGACCGACAGGGAGATCGAGACCCAGTACTTC.

This clonotype was picked up a small number of times. V is TRBV13 and J is TRBJ1-2, with TRBD1 matching over 9 bases. Germline loops: CDR1 PRHDT, CDR2 FYEKMQ (reference sequence). The CDR3 consists of 15 residues. V dropped 5 bases and J dropped 8; count of bases not matched to a gene: 12. CDR3 DNA: TGTGCCAGCAGCGCGTACAGGGGGCGATCGCAGGGCTACACCTTC. It yields the protein CASSAYRGRSQGYTF. Combining the CDR3 with reference TRBV13 and TRBJ1-2 gives the whole variable domain AAGVIQSPRHLIKEKRETATLKCYPIPRHDTVYWYQQGPGQDPQFLISFYEKMQSDKGSIPDRFSAQQFSDYHSELNMSSLELGDSALYFCASSAYRGRSQGYTFGSGTRLTVV.

V gene TRBV12-3 or TRBV12-4 combines with J gene TRBJ2-3; D is perhaps TRBD1 or TRBD2 (5 bases each). The CDR3 sequence is 16 residues long. Trimming took 5 bases from V and 4 from J, leaving 19 bases between them. In DNA, the CDR3 is TGTGCCAGCAGTCACACACGGGCGAGGGGTCCAGATACGCAGTATTTT. Amino acids: CASSHTRARGPDTQYF.

This clonotype was observed a few times. This sequence joins TRBV4-2 and TRBJ2-5; 10 nucleotides align to TRBD2. The CDR3 totals 16 residues. V trimming: 0 bases; J trimming: 4 bases; junction bases outside the gene matches: 5. Germline V gives CDR1 LGHNA, CDR2 YNFKEQ. The CDR3 is CASSQDIAGGGETQYF. In DNA form, the CDR3 reads TGTGCCAGCAGCCAAGATATAGCGGGGGGTGGAGAGACCCAGTACTTC.

This clonotype was seen at least ten times. The V and J genes are TRBV6-1 and TRBJ2-1, with 7 positions matching TRBD2. The CDR3 is made up of 15 amino acids. J gave up 3 bases and V 3 bases, and 5 bases lay outside the gene matches. The germline V gene has CDR1 MNHNS and CDR2 SASEGT. Here the CDR3 DNA reads TGTGCCAGCAGTGACGGGGCGGGGGACTACAATGAGCAGTTCTTC. Encoded protein: CASSDGAGDYNEQFF.

This clonotype was seen a few times. The V gene is TRBV27, the J gene TRBJ1-4; unclear D gene. This CDR3 has 13 amino acids. Trimming removed 5 bases from V and 14 bases from J, with 18 bases in between. The germline V gene has CDR1 MNHEY and CDR2 SMNVEV (reference sequence). The CDR3 nucleotides read TGTGCCAGCAGTGCGCCACAGAGACAAAGGCTGTTTTTT. This translates into CASSAPQRQRLFF.